A selection of T cell receptor beta chains follows, all from one sample in a study of T-cell memory formation after mild COVID-19. Using its own MiXCR run on the 5' RACE reads, TCRdb lists one record per CDR3 protein. This table holds 250,000 to 300,000 distinct CDR3 sequences, approximately 18% found once. The material sequenced was PBMCs or a T cell subset sorted from them (not recorded which). The receptors here all came from a man aged 18 to 29 who had mild COVID-19 (a few samples of this study predate the infection). Cell type and time point are not known. CDR3s include the opening cysteine and the closing phenylalanine or tryptophan. D genes are given only for firm matches. Some rows mark clone size as missing; the rest say once, few, many or name a class of expanded clone.

abundance	v_gene	d_gene	j_gene	CDR3nt	CDR3aa
.	TRBV4-3	.	TRBJ2-1	TGCGCCAGCAGCCAAGACTGGGGAGAGCAGTTCTTC	CASSQDWGEQFF
few	TRBV11-1	.	TRBJ2-1	TGTGCCAGCGAAACAGGGAGTGGGTTCAATGAGCAGTTCTTC	CASETGSGFNEQFF
.	TRBV2	.	TRBJ1-4	TGTGCCAGCGTTGGTTCCGTCAAACTGTTTTTT	CASVGSVKLFF
.	TRBV12-3/TRBV12-4	TRBD1	TRBJ1-1	TGTGCCAGCAGTTCCCAGACAGGGACTGAAGCTTTCTTT	CASSSQTGTEAFF
few	TRBV9	.	TRBJ2-3	TGTGCCAGCAGCGTAGACGCTGTATCTGATACGCAGTATTTT	CASSVDAVSDTQYF
.	TRBV24-1	.	TRBJ2-4	TGTGCCACGGATGGTGCCCACTTCTTAGCCAAAAACATTCAGTACTTC	CATDGAHFLAKNIQYF
.	TRBV4-1	.	TRBJ2-5	TGCGCCAGCAGCCCTGACGGGGTTAGGGAGACCCAGTACTTC	CASSPDGVRETQYF
.	TRBV2	TRBD1	TRBJ1-2	TGTGCCAGCAGGGAAAGGACAGGGTTTAACTATGGCTACACCTTC	CASRERTGFNYGYTF
.	TRBV6-1	.	TRBJ2-4	TGTGCCAGCAGTGAAATGGGTCAAGGGGGTAACATTCAGTACTTC	CASSEMGQGGNIQYF
.	TRBV9	TRBD1	TRBJ2-1	TGTGCCAGCAGCGGTAGGGACAGGTCCTACAATGAGCAGTTCTTC	CASSGRDRSYNEQFF
.	TRBV19	TRBD1	TRBJ2-3	TGTGCCAGTAGGCACCAGGGGGCCACAGATACGCAGTATTTT	CASRHQGATDTQYF
.	TRBV6-2/TRBV6-3	TRBD1	TRBJ2-1	TGTGCCAGCAGTCCTCTCCCCAGGGGGCCGGCGGGTGAGCAGTTCTTC	CASSPLPRGPAGEQFF
many	TRBV4-2	.	TRBJ2-1	TGTGCCAGCAGCCAAGAGGGGGCCCCCTACAATGAGCAGTTCTTC	CASSQEGAPYNEQFF
.	TRBV6-6	TRBD1	TRBJ1-6	TGTGCCACCGAAGGACAGGGGCATTCACCCCTCCACTTT	CATEGQGHSPLHF
few	TRBV7-2	TRBD2	TRBJ2-1	TGTGCCAGCAGCTACGGGATGATCATAGCGGGGGCCCCTAGCTCCTACAATGAGCAGTTCTTC	CASSYGMIIAGAPSSYNEQFF
.	TRBV7-2	.	TRBJ2-6	TGTGCCAGCAGCTTAAGCCGACCGTCCCAGGACAGTCGTTCTGGGGCCAACGTCCTGACTTTC	CASSLSRPSQDSRSGANVLTF
few	TRBV7-2	.	TRBJ1-4	TGTGCCAGCAGCTTGCGCTTGGACGCCTCGGGGGTGTTTTTT	CASSLRLDASGVFF